The subject of this entry is one T cell receptor beta chain. Amplified regions were TCR beta CDR3 sequences from RNA transcripts. TCR CDR3 regions were first amplified by RT-PCR with HTBI primers. TCRdb reanalysed the multiplex PCR reads using MiXCR and keeps one entry per CDR3 protein. The sample includes about 640,000 distinct CDR3 sequences, roughly 20% of them seen just once. The entry originates in a study of T cells in Graves' hyperthyroidism and ophthalmopathy. The TCR originated in a young man with Graves' ophthalmopathy. The material sequenced was blood.

CDR3 region: CASSSSTGSTEAFF. DNA of the CDR3: TGTGCCAGCAGCTCGTCGACAGGTTCCACTGAAGCTTTCTTT. The chain couples TRBV13 to TRBJ1-1; a weak D match, TRBD1 (6 bases). Deletions cut 4 bases from V and 4 bases from J, with 13 bases between. The CDR3 contains 14 residues. Germline V gene sequence: CDR1 PRHDT, CDR2 FYEKMQ (reference sequence).